Listed here is a single TCR beta chain. Sequencing was performed with immunoSEQ multiplex PCR; in TCRdb, only in-frame clones are kept and a portion is missing. Among about 210,000 clones listed, roughly 78% were seen once. This record belongs to a study of blood T cell repertoires in COVID-19. There are 13 residues in the CDR3. Deletions cut 7 bases from V and 3 bases from J, with 13 bases between. This TCR derives from a woman in her 40s with acute or convalescent COVID-19. The sequencing input was peripheral blood. This chain joins TRBV12-3 or TRBV12-4 and TRBJ2-7, with a possible D match to TRBD2 (7 bases). CDR3 nucleotides: TGTGCCAGCAATTACAGGGAGGGCTACGAGCAGTACTTC. The encoded protein is CASNYREGYEQYF.